This T cell receptor beta chain was sequenced during a study of cytomegalovirus exposure and HLA in healthy donors. Trimming removed 1 base at V and 3 bases at J, with 10 bases between. The CDR3 sequence is 14 residues long. Germline V gene lookup returns CDR1 SGHRS and CDR2 YFSETQ. On this clone: Its specificity is not known.

Amplification used 60 Vbeta primers and 13 Jbeta primers. This table comes from immunoSEQ multiplex PCR, and its TCRdb copy is limited to in-frame clones, with some not included. The sample contains some 120,000 clones, 65% to 80% of which appear only once. Study observations and caveats: It was in a later analysis that TCR association rates were seen to vary by HLA locus, highest for DRB1 and lowest for HLA-C. Cytomegalovirus status, reportedly, was diagnosed with high specificity and sensitivity by the classifier. A previous analysis found most TCR beta V segments productive roughly 87% or roughly 30% of the time. Among TCR sequences, most were rare, though some public TCRs appeared in many donors.

The origin of this receptor is a human donor in good health. The chain has TRBV5-1 and TRBJ2-5, with D perhaps matching TRBD2 (6 bases). Sequenced input: PBMCs. The CDR3 DNA follows: TGCGCCAGCAGCTTGTTGTCGGGAGAAGAGACCCAGTACTTC. It is translated as CASSLLSGEETQYF.